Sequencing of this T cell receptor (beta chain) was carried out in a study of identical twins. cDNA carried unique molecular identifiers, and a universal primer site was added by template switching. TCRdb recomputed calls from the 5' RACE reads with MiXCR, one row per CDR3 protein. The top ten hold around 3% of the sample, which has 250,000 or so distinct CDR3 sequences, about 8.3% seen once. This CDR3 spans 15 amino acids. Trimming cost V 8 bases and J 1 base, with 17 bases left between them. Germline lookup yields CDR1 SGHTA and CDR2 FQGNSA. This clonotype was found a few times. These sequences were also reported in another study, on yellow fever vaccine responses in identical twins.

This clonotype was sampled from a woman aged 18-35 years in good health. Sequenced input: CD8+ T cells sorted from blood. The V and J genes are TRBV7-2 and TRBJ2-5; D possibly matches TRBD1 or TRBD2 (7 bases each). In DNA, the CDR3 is TGTGCCAGCGAGGGGGCTAGCGGCCTCCAAGAGACCCAGTACTTC. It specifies CASEGASGLQETQYF.